Listed below are T cell receptor beta chains from one sample, sequenced in a study of beta chain features in type 1 diabetes. Method: immunoSEQ multiplex PCR; TCRdb's copy keeps in-frame clones and lacks some. The data contain about 240,000 clones, less than 35% of them seen just once; the ten biggest clones take up 3% to 4%. The sample comprised central memory CD4+ T cells from blood. The receptors originated from a man aged 25 to 40 in good health. CDR3s include the opening cysteine and the closing phenylalanine or tryptophan. Fields, in order: J gene, clone size, V gene, D gene, CDR3 length, CDR3 DNA, CDR3 protein. The D gene is left open where the match is weak. Size tells how often a clone was seen (once, few, many) or the class of an expanded clone, and some rows leave it out.

TRBJ1-3,few,TRBV29-1,NA,12,TGCAGCGGGGCCTTCTCTGGAAACACCATATATTTT,CSGAFSGNTIYF
TRBJ2-7,few,TRBV6-5,TRBD1,14,TGTGCCAGCACCCCAGGACAGGGGGCGAGGGAGCAGTACTTC,CASTPGQGAREQYF
TRBJ2-2,few,TRBV5-1,NA,14,TGCGCCAGCAGCTACGGTTCGAACACCGGGGAGCTGTTTTTT,CASSYGSNTGELFF
TRBJ1-5,NA,TRBV2,NA,11,TGTGCCAGCAGGGGGGACGCAGCCCAGCATTTT,CASRGDAAQHF
TRBJ1-2,NA,TRBV5-5,TRBD1,16,TGTGCCAGCAGCTCGCAAGATACCGGGACAGCCTATGGCTACACCTTC,CASSSQDTGTAYGYTF
TRBJ2-2,few,TRBV6-4,TRBD1,16,TGTGCCAGCAGTGACTCCAACAGGGGCCCGGGCGGGGAGCTGTTTTTT,CASSDSNRGPGGELFF
TRBJ2-6,NA,TRBV30,NA,14,TGTGCCTGGAGCAGGATCTCTGGGGCCAACGTCCTGACTTTC,CAWSRISGANVLTF
TRBJ1-2,few,TRBV2,TRBD1,11,TGTGCCAGCAGACAGGGGGATGGCTACACCTTC,CASRQGDGYTF
TRBJ1-6,NA,TRBV13,TRBD1,15,TGTGCCAGCAGCTTAGGAGGGACAGGGGAAAGAACCCTCCACTTT,CASSLGGTGERTLHF
TRBJ2-2,few,TRBV5-1,NA,15,TGCGCCAGCAGCAGCCGTCCGGGACGCTCCGGGGAGCTGTTTTTT,CASSSRPGRSGELFF
TRBJ2-1,NA,TRBV5-1,NA,15,TGCGCCAGCAGCTCCTCGGGGGGCATCTACAATGAGCAGTTCTTC,CASSSSGGIYNEQFF
TRBJ2-5,NA,TRBV11-3,NA,15,TGTGCCAGCAGCAGTACTCAAGGAGGGGCAGAGACCCAGTACTTC,CASSSTQGGAETQYF
TRBJ2-3,few,TRBV7-2,TRBD2,15,TGTGCCAGCAGCTCGGGGGGGACTAGCACAGATACGCAGTATTTT,CASSSGGTSTDTQYF
TRBJ2-1,few,TRBV15,NA,12,TGTGCCACCAGCAGAGGGGGATTTGAGCAGTTCTTC,CATSRGGFEQFF
TRBJ2-5,few,TRBV5-6,NA,16,TGTGCCAGCAGCCGAACTCTCTTAGTCGTTGGAGAGACCCAGTACTTC,CASSRTLLVVGETQYF
TRBJ1-1,NA,TRBV29-1,NA,13,TGCAGCGTTGGGTCGGACAGGAACACTGAAGCTTTCTTT,CSVGSDRNTEAFF
TRBJ2-1,NA,TRBV27,NA,14,TGTGCCAGCAGTTTCGACGGGAGAGGCAATGAGCAGTTCTTC,CASSFDGRGNEQFF
TRBJ1-5,NA,TRBV7-9,TRBD1,14,TGTGCCAGCAGCCTCGGGACAGCAAATCAGCCCCAGCATTTT,CASSLGTANQPQHF
TRBJ2-5,NA,TRBV7-8,NA,13,TGTGCCAGCAGCTTCCTAGAGGCCAAGACCCAGTACTTC,CASSFLEAKTQYF
TRBJ2-1,NA,TRBV4-2,NA,15,TGTGCCAGCCGCCAAGGTGGTGAGGGGAACAATGAGCAGTTCTTC,CASRQGGEGNNEQFF
TRBJ2-2,NA,TRBV5-1,NA,15,TGCGCCAGCAGCCCCGGGACTGTGAACACCGGGGAGCTGTTTTTT,CASSPGTVNTGELFF
TRBJ2-5,NA,TRBV9,NA,15,TGTGCCAGCAAACCAAAGGTCGGTTTTTGGGAGACCCAGTACTTC,CASKPKVGFWETQYF
TRBJ2-2,NA,TRBV25-1,NA,14,TGTGCCAGCAGTGAATTCGGAATACCCGGGGAGCTGTTTTTT,CASSEFGIPGELFF
TRBJ2-3,NA,TRBV2,NA,14,TGTGCCAGCAGTGAAGCGCAGGGCACAGATACGCAGTATTTT,CASSEAQGTDTQYF
TRBJ1-1,NA,TRBV5-1,TRBD1,13,TGCGCCAGCAGCGAGGACAGGTCCACTGAAGCTTTCTTT,CASSEDRSTEAFF
TRBJ1-2,few,TRBV5-4,NA,14,TGTGCCAGCAGCACGGACTCCGACCCATATGGCTACACCTTC,CASSTDSDPYGYTF
TRBJ2-7,NA,TRBV5-6,TRBD1,15,TGTGCCAGCAGCCTACAGGGGGCTAAGTCCTACGAGCAGTACTTC,CASSLQGAKSYEQYF